This passage covers 25 T cell receptor beta chains from one sample sequenced in a study of cytomegalovirus exposure and HLA in healthy donors. Use of 60 Vbeta and 13 Jbeta primers characterized the PCR. Sequenced by immunoSEQ multiplex PCR; TCRdb stores in-frame clones only, minus some. The sample lists approximately 130,000 clones, around 77% seen once, with more than 0.95% in the top ten. Sequencing used PBMCs. The receptor set was obtained from a man aged 50-60 years in good health and CMV-seronegative.

This clone has a single count. The chain joins TRBV9 to TRBJ2-2; 12 nucleotides agree with TRBD2. This CDR3 has 18 amino acids. Trimming took 0 bases from V and 4 from J; bases not matched to a gene: 7. Germline-derived CDR1 and CDR2 are SGDLS and YYNGEE. The CDR3 reads CASSVVPSGRGSTGELFF. CDR3 DNA: TGTGCCAGCAGCGTAGTCCCTAGCGGGAGGGGGAGCACCGGGGAGCTGTTTTTT.

In its sample, this clone was seen a few times. The V and J genes are TRBV7-2 and TRBJ2-3; TRBD2 aligns across 10 bases. The CDR3 is 17 residues long. The germline gives CDR1 SGHTA, CDR2 FQGNSA. Trimming removed 4 bases from V and 6 bases from J; junction bases left unmatched: 13. This CDR3 reads CASSYEAGGTGLDTQYF. CDR3 bases: TGTGCCAGCAGCTATGAAGCGGGAGGGACCGGGTTGGATACGCAGTATTTT. The full variable domain, in which reference TRBV7-2 and TRBJ2-3 provide the parts outside the CDR3, is GAGVSQSPSNKVTEKGKDVELRCDPISGHTALYWYRQSLGQGLEFLIYFQGNSAPDKSGLPSDRFSAERTGGSVSTLTIQRTQQEDSAVYLCASSYEAGGTGLDTQYFGPGTRLTVL.

V usage is TRBV2 and J usage is TRBJ2-7; D is possibly TRBD1 (5 bases). Looked up from germline, CDR1 is SNHLY and CDR2 is FYNNEI. V gave up 5 bases and J gave up 3 bases, with 14 bases separating them. The CDR3 runs 14 residues. The CDR3 DNA sequence: TGTGCCAGCAGTTCAGGGTTGCGGAACTACGAGCAGTACTTC. Encoded protein: CASSSGLRNYEQYF.

This chain uses TRBV7-8 with TRBJ2-5; no firm D call. The CDR3 runs 14 residues. With 5 bases removed from V and 5 bases from J, the gap between germline ends came to 15 bases. Germline CDR1 reads SGHVS; CDR2 reads FQNEAQ. Here the CDR3 reads CASSPRFLEETQYF. The DNA of the CDR3 is TGTGCCAGCAGCCCGCGGTTCCTCGAGGAGACCCAGTACTTC.

This clone was observed a few times. The rearrangement links TRBV11-2 to TRBJ1-5; weak D call: TRBD1 (6 bases). V lost 6 bases to trimming and J lost 0 bases, with 12 bases between them. The CDR3 covers 15 residues. Germline V gene sequence: CDR1 SGHAT, CDR2 FQNNGV. The CDR3 sequence is CASSRGGHSNQPQHF. For the CDR3, the DNA is TGTGCCAGCAGTCGAGGGGGACATAGCAATCAGCCCCAGCATTTT.

V usage is TRBV28 and J usage is TRBJ2-1; D might be TRBD1 (7 bases). Germline CDR1 is MDHEN and CDR2 is SYDVKM. V lost 0 bases and J lost 9, with 12 bases in between. There are 14 residues in the CDR3. The CDR3 region is CASSLWQGGGEQFF. CDR3 sequence (DNA): TGTGCCAGCAGTTTATGGCAGGGGGGAGGTGAGCAGTTCTTC.

The rearrangement links TRBV15 to TRBJ1-2, with 9 bases identical to TRBD1. In germline, CDR1 is LNHNV, CDR2 YYDKDF (reference sequence). Losses at the gene ends were 5 bases for V and 4 bases for J; bases not matched to a gene: 8. This CDR3 spans 15 amino acids. CDR3 in DNA: TGTGCCACCAGCCCAGGGACAGGGTCGGGCTATGGCTACACCTTC. Protein sequence: CATSPGTGSGYGYTF.

The genes are TRBV28 and TRBJ1-2; D unclear. From germline, CDR1 is MDHEN and CDR2 SYDVKM. Trimming shortened V by 2 bases and J by 3 bases, and 7 bases separated the two germline ends. CDR3 length: 13 residues. CDR3 bases: TGTGCCAGCAGTTTACTTTCGGACTATGGCTACACCTTC. Residues: CASSLLSDYGYTF.

As to this clone: This same CDR3 is encoded by further DNA sequences in the sample. The chain uses TRBV15 and TRBJ2-1; 12 nucleotides agree with TRBD2. With 0 bases clipped from V and 7 bases from J, the junction kept 1 base outside the gene matches. The CDR3 sequence is 15 residues long. CDR1 LNHNV and CDR2 YYDKDF come from the germline V gene (reference sequence). The CDR3 DNA sequence: TGTGCCACCAGCAGAGACGGACTAGCGGGAAATGAGCAGTTCTTC. It translates to CATSRDGLAGNEQFF. Full variable domain (remainder filled in from reference TRBV15 and TRBJ2-1): DAMVIQNPRYQVTQFGKPVTLSCSQTLNHNVMYWYQQKSSQAPKLLFHYYDKDFNNEADTPDNFQSRRPNTSFCFLDIRSPGLGDTAMYLCATSRDGLAGNEQFFGPGTRLTVL.

The chain links TRBV5-8 to TRBJ1-3, with 8 positions matching TRBD1. The CDR3 is 16 residues long. CDR1 SGHTS and CDR2 YDEGEE come from the germline V gene. V was pared by 4 bases and J by 0 bases, with 6 bases of the junction left unmatched. In DNA, the CDR3 is TGTGCCAGCAGCCGAGGACAGGGTCGCTCTGGAAACACCATATATTTT. Encoded protein: CASSRGQGRSGNTIYF.

V is TRBV12-5 and J is TRBJ2-1; 7 bases are shared with TRBD2. With 2 bases clipped from V and 9 bases from J, the junction kept 7 bases outside the gene matches. CDR1 is LGHNT, CDR2 FRNRAP, per germline. This CDR3 region has 14 residues. The CDR3: CASGLRLTGGEQFF. In nucleotides, the CDR3 is TGTGCTAGTGGTTTGCGTCTTACGGGAGGTGAGCAGTTCTTC.

This clone was picked up a small number of times. The chain uses TRBV9 and TRBJ1-4; no clear D. The CDR3 is made up of 14 amino acids. V shed 4 bases and J shed 4 bases, with 11 bases lying between them. CDR1 SGDLS and CDR2 YYNGEE come from the germline V gene. Written as DNA, the CDR3 is TGTGCCAGCAGCCCAATGGGCAGTAATGAAAAACTGTTTTTT. Its protein is CASSPMGSNEKLFF. The full variable domain, rest sourced from reference TRBV9 and TRBJ1-4, is DSGVTQTPKHLITATGQRVTLRCSPRSGDLSVYWYQQSLDQGLQFLIQYYNGEERAKGNILERFSAQQFPDLHSELNLSSLELGDSALYFCASSPMGSNEKLFFGSGTQLSVL.

V is TRBV2 and J is TRBJ1-2; D ambiguous. Germline CDR1 is SNHLY and CDR2 is FYNNEI. V was shortened by 3 bases and J by 7 bases, with 9 bases between the two germline ends. The CDR3 spans 12 residues. Here the CDR3 reads CASSERRVGYTF. The CDR3, as DNA: TGTGCCAGCAGTGAGAGGAGGGTTGGCTACACCTTC.

The rearrangement links TRBV28 to TRBJ1-4; D is ambiguous. CDR3 length equals 12 residues. CDR1 MDHEN and CDR2 SYDVKM come from the germline V gene. With 6 bases removed from V and 10 bases from J, the gap between germline ends came to 12 bases. The CDR3 sequence is CASSLRAGKLFF. CDR3 coding DNA: TGTGCCAGCAGCCTGAGGGCCGGAAAACTGTTTTTT.

The V and J genes are TRBV15 and TRBJ2-5; 7 bases align to TRBD2. CDR1 is LNHNV, CDR2 YYDKDF, per germline (reference sequence). This CDR3 spans 14 amino acids. The J segment lost 5 bases and the V segment lost 5 bases, leaving 8 bases of the junction unmatched. As DNA, the CDR3 is TGTGCCACCAGCGGTGCCGGAGCGGGGGAGACCCAGTACTTC. It encodes CATSGAGAGETQYF.

The V call is TRBV23-1, the J call TRBJ1-5, with 7 bases that match TRBD1. TRBV23-1 is identified as an open reading frame with a role that is uncertain. CDR3 length equals 13 residues. The ends lost 11 bases at V and 3 bases at J; junction bases unmatched: 7. This CDR3 reads CAVGQADNQPQHF. CDR3 nucleotides: TGCGCCGTTGGACAGGCTGACAATCAGCCCCAGCATTTT.

This clone was recorded a few times. The J gene is TRBJ2-5, the V gene TRBV6-5; 7 bases align to TRBD1. This CDR3 has 14 amino acids. Germline-derived CDR1 and CDR2 are MNHEY and SVGAGI. With V trimmed by 7 bases and J by 7 bases, 12 bases remained unmatched. CDR3 region: CASTRDSNMVTQYF. The CDR3 DNA is TGTGCCAGCACCCGGGACAGCAATATGGTGACCCAGTACTTC.

Notes on this clone: At one end, the junction sequence differs from germline, possibly due to a read error. The chain joins TRBV25-1 to TRBJ2-7; D might be TRBD2 (5 bases). Germline V gene lookup returns CDR1 MGHDK and CDR2 SYGVNS. This CDR3 is built from 15 residues. The CDR3 DNA sequence: TGTGCCAGCAGTGAAGTGAGGGCAGCCTCCTGCGAGCAGTACTTC. Its protein is CASSEVRAASCEQYF.

As regards this clone: Other DNA sequences within the sample encode an identical CDR3. V and J are TRBV6-6 and TRBJ2-7; TRBD1 is a possible D gene (5 bases). CDR1 is MNHNY, CDR2 SVGAGI, per germline (reference sequence). V lost 2 bases to trimming and J lost 5 bases, with 7 bases between them. CDR3 size: 12 residues. CDR3 amino acids: CASSYEGDEQYF. The CDR3 DNA reads as TGTGCCAGCAGTTACGAAGGGGACGAGCAGTACTTC.

The rearrangement uses TRBV5-1 and TRBJ1-6; D perhaps matches TRBD1 (6 bases). V gave up 4 bases and J gave up 14 bases, with 16 bases separating them. From germline, CDR1 is SGHRS and CDR2 YFSETQ. This CDR3 region has 13 residues. The CDR3 DNA sequence: TGCGCCAGCAGCCCGGAACAGGGCGTCGCCCTCCACTTT. Its protein is CASSPEQGVALHF.

The gene calls are TRBV28 and TRBJ2-7, with a possible D match to TRBD1 (6 bases). The CDR3 runs 12 residues. The V gene lost 6 bases and the J gene lost 4 bases, with 10 bases spanning the gap. CDR1 and CDR2 from the germline V gene are MDHEN and SYDVKM. The CDR3 region has the DNA TGTGCCAGCAGGGGGACAATATACGAGCAGTACTTC. It encodes CASRGTIYEQYF.

The gene calls are TRBV5-5 and TRBJ2-5, with TRBD1 identical over 9 bases. The CDR3 is 14 amino acids. Germline CDR1 reads SGHKS; CDR2 reads YYEKEE (reference sequence). Trimming cost V 3 bases and J 4 bases; bases outside gene matches: 4. CDR3 sequence: CASSSGQGRETQYF. In nucleotides, the CDR3 is TGTGCCAGCAGCTCGGGACAGGGAAGAGAGACCCAGTACTTC.

The chain has TRBV27 and TRBJ1-2; D is possibly TRBD1 (6 bases). Germline values: CDR1 MNHEY, CDR2 SMNVEV (reference sequence). This CDR3 comprises 16 residues. V lost 2 bases to trimming and J lost 2 bases, with 15 bases between them. CDR3 loop: CASSLGATGRNYGYTF. CDR3 DNA sequence: TGTGCCAGCAGTTTAGGGGCGACAGGCCGAAACTATGGCTACACCTTC.

The chain recombines TRBV6-5 with TRBJ2-7, with D tentatively TRBD2 (6 bases). This CDR3 has 13 residues. The V end was cut by 8 bases, the J end by 5 bases, with 16 bases between. Germline V gene data show CDR1 as MNHEY and CDR2 as SVGAGI. CDR3 sequence reads: CASVTGVGDEQYF. The CDR3 bases are TGTGCCAGCGTGACGGGGGTTGGCGACGAGCAGTACTTC.

This clone was seen only once. The rearrangement links TRBV7-9 to TRBJ2-1; 9 nucleotides match TRBD1. The CDR3 loop spans 15 amino acids. The V and J ends lost 4 bases and 7 bases, in that order; junction bases with no gene match: 8. CDR1 SEHNR and CDR2 FQNEAQ come from the germline V gene (reference sequence). CDR3 sequence (DNA): TGTGCCAGCAGCTGGAACAGGGGGCGCGGGAATGAGCAGTTCTTC. Its protein product is CASSWNRGRGNEQFF.